This record looks at one T cell receptor (beta chain) sequence and its context. This sample was taken from a study of stem cell transplantation in POMP-related autoinflammatory disease. Overall study context: Impaired MHC class I-dependent CD8+ differentiation was hypothesized from defective thymoproteasomes.

Clones were sequenced by immunoSEQ multiplex PCR, and TCRdb holds only the in-frame ones, with some missing. Of tens of thousands of clones in the sample, around 86% were seen once. Deletions cut 5 bases from V and 1 base from J, with 9 bases between. This CDR3 contains 14 residues. Looked up from germline, CDR1 is SGHRS and CDR2 is YFSETQ. The clonotype originates from a human donor with POMP-related autoinflammation and immune dysregulation (PRAID). This chain connects TRBV5-1 to TRBJ1-4; tentatively, D is TRBD1 (6 bases). Source: CD4+ T cells from PBMCs, taken before stem cell transplantation. The CDR3 reads CASRQQGTNEKLFF. DNA for the CDR3: TGCGCCAGCAGGCAACAGGGAACTAATGAAAAACTGTTTTTT.